Below are 26 T cell receptor beta chains sequenced from a single sample in a study of beta chain features in type 1 diabetes. Study results and caveats: All four CD4+ subsets from Type 1 diabetes patients carried moderately but significantly shorter TCRB CDR3s.

Expressed TCRB transcripts were sequenced because the isolated RNA had all been reverse transcribed beforehand. Repertoires were generated with immunoSEQ multiplex PCR, while TCRdb's copy carries only in-frame clones and drops some. The data show 100,000 to 150,000 clones, with 15% to 20% seen just once and roughly 2.6% held by the top ten. Antigens for these TCRs are unknown. The material sequenced was central memory CD4+ T cells from blood. The source is a man aged 18 to 35 with type 1 diabetes.

This clone was observed a few times. The chain couples TRBV30 to TRBJ2-1, with D perhaps matching TRBD2 (6 bases). The V end was cut by 3 bases, the J end by 4 bases, with 22 bases between. CDR3 size: 17 residues. The germline V gene encodes CDR1 GTSNPN and CDR2 SVGIG (reference sequence). CDR3 coding DNA: TGTGCCTGGAGCTTGGGAGCGGGCATCCCGATTTACAATGAGCAGTTCTTC. Protein: CAWSLGAGIPIYNEQFF.

This clone occurred a few times. This same CDR3 is encoded by further DNA sequences in the sample. V gene TRBV7-2 combines with J gene TRBJ2-1; no clear D. CDR1 and CDR2 (germline): SGHTA, FQGNSA. V was shortened by 5 bases and J by 0 bases, with 14 bases between the two germline ends. The CDR3 consists of 16 residues. CDR3 sequence reads: CASSLRGSSSYNEQFF. In nucleotides, the CDR3 is TGTGCCAGCAGCCTTCGTGGTTCCTCCTCCTACAATGAGCAGTTCTTC.

J is TRBJ1-1 and V is TRBV6-4; D gene uncertain. From germline, CDR1 is MRHNA and CDR2 SNTAGT. Deletions cut 2 bases from V and 1 base from J, with 8 bases between. The length of the CDR3 is 14 residues. The CDR3 DNA is TGTGCCAGCAGTGACACCAACAGGAACACTGAAGCTTTCTTT. It encodes CASSDTNRNTEAFF.

This chain uses TRBV7-9 with TRBJ2-1; D remains ambiguous. The CDR3 extends over 13 amino acids. V lost 5 bases, J lost 2 bases, and 7 bases lay in between. Looked up from germline, CDR1 is SEHNR and CDR2 is FQNEAQ (reference sequence). For the CDR3, the DNA is TGTGCCAGCAGCCTCCCCCCCTACAATGAGCAGTTCTTC. This sequence encodes CASSLPPYNEQFF.

This clone was observed a few times. J is TRBJ2-7 and V is TRBV7-6; 12 bases agree with TRBD2. Germline CDR1 and CDR2: SGHVS and FNYEAQ. V gave up 0 bases and J gave up 3 bases; unmatched junction bases: 6. CDR3 size: 17 residues. This CDR3 is CASSLAPSTSGSYEQYF. The CDR3 DNA reads as TGTGCCAGCAGCTTAGCGCCCTCGACTAGCGGGAGCTACGAGCAGTACTTC.

V gene TRBV2 combines with J gene TRBJ2-1, with TRBD1 as a possible D gene (5 bases). Germline CDR1 is SNHLY and CDR2 is FYNNEI. V lost 2 bases and J lost 2, with 7 bases in between. The CDR3 has 14 residues. The CDR3 DNA sequence: TGTGCCAGCAGTGAACAGGGTCCCTACAATGAGCAGTTCTTC. Translating gives CASSEQGPYNEQFF.

This clone was seen ten or more times. V usage is TRBV5-8 and J usage is TRBJ1-4, with a tentative D call TRBD1 (5 bases). The CDR3 is 16 amino acids. V was shortened by 4 bases and J by 8 bases, with 21 bases between the two germline ends. Germline assignment: CDR1 SGHTS and CDR2 YDEGEE. CDR3 nucleotides: TGTGCCAGCAGCCCCCGGATGAGTGGGGGACGGGAAAAACTGTTTTTT. Its translation: CASSPRMSGGREKLFF.

The J gene is TRBJ2-5, the V gene TRBV6-5, with D possibly TRBD2 on 6 matching bases. Trimming took 2 bases from V and 1 from J, leaving 8 bases between them. CDR3 size: 14 residues. Germline loops: CDR1 MNHEY, CDR2 SVGAGI. The DNA of the CDR3 is TGTGCCAGCAGTTACCCCGGGAGCCAAGAGACCCAGTACTTC. The encoded protein is CASSYPGSQETQYF.

This clone has a handful of counts. This chain joins TRBV19 and TRBJ1-5; D is perhaps TRBD1 (6 bases). Trimming stripped 6 bases from V and 9 bases from J, with 15 bases between. This CDR3 has 13 amino acids. Germline V gives CDR1 LNHDA, CDR2 SQIVND (reference sequence). CDR3: CASRPQGVGPQHF. The CDR3 DNA is TGTGCCAGTAGACCACAGGGAGTCGGGCCCCAGCATTTT.

This clone was recorded a few times. This chain links TRBV30 with TRBJ2-1; TRBD2 aligns across 13 bases. The CDR3 length is 14 residues. V lost 6 bases to trimming and J lost 8 bases; unmatched junction nucleotides: 7. The germline V gene has CDR1 GTSNPN and CDR2 SVGIG (reference sequence). DNA for the CDR3: TGTGCCTGCCGGACTAGCGGGAGTATCCATGAGCAGTTCTTC. Translating gives CACRTSGSIHEQFF.

The rearrangement uses TRBV4-2 and TRBJ2-3; D assignment may be TRBD1 or TRBD2 (6 bases each). The CDR3 has 16 residues. Germline CDR1 is LGHNA and CDR2 is YNFKEQ. V lost 1 base, J lost 2 bases, and 13 bases lay in between. The CDR3 DNA reads as TGTGCCAGCAGCCAAGGGGGACCGGGGGCCACAGATACGCAGTATTTT. It translates to CASSQGGPGATDTQYF.

This clone showed up just a few times. The CDR3: CASTPRAGKEPDTQYF. CDR3 coding DNA: TGTGCCAGCACCCCGAGGGCGGGAAAAGAGCCAGATACGCAGTATTTT. V and J are TRBV4-2 and TRBJ2-3; D is possibly TRBD2 (6 bases). This CDR3 is 16 amino acids long. Germline loops: CDR1 LGHNA, CDR2 YNFKEQ. The V gene lost 7 bases and the J gene lost 4 bases, with 21 bases spanning the gap.

The J gene is TRBJ1-4, the V gene TRBV30; tentatively, D is TRBD1 (6 bases). V was shortened by 7 bases and J by 0 bases, with 12 bases between the two germline ends. CDR3 length: 14 residues. In germline, CDR1 is GTSNPN, CDR2 SVGIG (reference sequence). The CDR3 DNA is TGTGCCTCTGGGGGGGGCACAACTAATGAAAAACTGTTTTTT. Translation: CASGGGTTNEKLFF. The variable domain in full, with the rest retrieved from reference TRBV30 and TRBJ1-4, is SQTIHQWPATLVQPVGSPLSLECTVEGTSNPNLYWYRQAAGRGLQLLFYSVGIGQISSEVPQNLSASRPQDRQFILSSKKLLLSDSGFYLCASGGGTTNEKLFFGSGTQLSVL.

The chain employs TRBV9 and TRBJ2-3, with a tentative D call TRBD2 (6 bases). There are 13 residues in the CDR3. Trimming shortened V by 4 bases and J by 2 bases, and 8 bases separated the two germline ends. Germline CDR1 is SGDLS and CDR2 is YYNGEE. The CDR3 region is CASSRLVTDTQYF. The DNA of the CDR3 is TGTGCCAGCAGCCGACTAGTCACAGATACGCAGTATTTT.

This clone was observed a handful of times. The chain combines TRBV19 with TRBJ1-1; 8 positions match TRBD1. Germline V gene sequence: CDR1 LNHDA, CDR2 SQIVND (reference sequence). This CDR3 has 13 residues. Losses at the gene ends were 8 bases for V and 3 bases for J; bases not matched to a gene: 5. CDR3 sequence: CASSTGVDTEAFF. Written as DNA, the CDR3 is TGTGCCAGTTCGACAGGGGTGGACACTGAAGCTTTCTTT. The complete variable domain, with remaining parts taken from reference TRBV19 and TRBJ1-1, reads DGGITQSPKYLFRKEGQNVTLSCEQNLNHDAMYWYRQDPGQGLRLIYYSQIVNDFQKGDIAEGYSVSREKKESFPLTVTSAQKNPTAFYLCASSTGVDTEAFFGQGTRLTVV.

This clone has only a few counts. The V call is TRBV2, the J call TRBJ2-1; D not certain. The germline V gene encodes CDR1 SNHLY and CDR2 FYNNEI. V dropped 2 bases and J dropped 0 bases, with 8 bases sitting between them. This CDR3 has 15 residues. The CDR3 nucleotides are TGTGCCAGCAGTGAACGGAGAACCTCCTACAATGAGCAGTTCTTC. Its protein product is CASSERRTSYNEQFF.

This clone has ten or more counts. The chain employs TRBV2 and TRBJ2-1; D unresolved. The CDR3 contains 13 residues. Germline values: CDR1 SNHLY, CDR2 FYNNEI. Trimming removed 8 bases from V and 5 bases from J, with 13 bases in between. The CDR3 spells CASQAHKNNEQFF. CDR3 bases: TGTGCCAGCCAGGCCCATAAGAACAATGAGCAGTTCTTC.

In its sample, this clone was seen a few times. The sample has other DNA sequences that encode this CDR3 too. The rearrangement joins TRBV14 to TRBJ1-1; D unresolved. V shed 1 base and J shed 4 bases, with 7 bases lying between them. Germline V gene sequence: CDR1 SGHDN, CDR2 FVKESK. The CDR3 is 13 residues long. The CDR3 sequence is CASSQVGSTEAFF. CDR3 coding DNA: TGTGCCAGCAGCCAAGTGGGTAGCACTGAAGCTTTCTTT.

This clone was observed many times. The chain recombines TRBV4-3 with TRBJ2-6; 8 bases map to TRBD1. The CDR3 runs to 16 residues. Germline V gene lookup returns CDR1 LGHNA and CDR2 YSLEER. J was trimmed by 2 bases and V by 2 bases; bases with no gene match: 2. In nucleotides, the CDR3 is TGCGCCAGCAGCCAAAGACAGGGGACTGGGGCCAACGTCCTGACTTTC. As protein: CASSQRQGTGANVLTF.

The chain couples TRBV29-1 to TRBJ2-3; 8 bases agree with TRBD2. Germline V gene lookup returns CDR1 SQVTM and CDR2 ANQGSEA. J was trimmed by 0 bases and V by 5 bases; bases with no gene match: 7. This CDR3 has 15 amino acids. This CDR3 reads CSVPQGLASTDTQYF. CDR3 sequence (DNA): TGCAGCGTTCCCCAAGGACTAGCTAGCACAGATACGCAGTATTTT.

This clone has just a few counts. The chain couples TRBV5-1 to TRBJ1-1; possible D gene TRBD1, 6 bases. The CDR3 loop spans 15 amino acids. Trimming stripped 4 bases from V and 0 bases from J, with 13 bases between. Germline V gives CDR1 SGHRS, CDR2 YFSETQ. The CDR3 bases are TGCGCCAGCAGCCTCGAGGACAGCTTGAACACTGAAGCTTTCTTT. Encoded protein: CASSLEDSLNTEAFF.

V is TRBV29-1 and J is TRBJ1-3; D is possibly TRBD1 (6 bases). The CDR3 is 13 residues long. Germline-derived CDR1 and CDR2 are SQVTM and ANQGSEA. The V end lost 7 bases, the J end lost 3 bases, and 13 bases lay between the germline ends. The CDR3 region is CSAKGGSGNTIYF. The CDR3 bases are TGCAGCGCCAAAGGGGGTAGTGGAAACACCATATATTTT.

This clone was counted only a few times. This chain joins TRBV7-3 and TRBJ2-7; D not resolved. The germline V gene encodes CDR1 SGHTA and CDR2 FQGTGA. The CDR3 consists of 14 residues. Deletions cut 5 bases from V and 2 bases from J, with 13 bases between. Here the CDR3 DNA reads TGTGCCAGCAGCCCCGGGTCCGTTCCCTACGAGCAGTACTTC. Its protein is CASSPGSVPYEQYF.

Only a few counts were recorded for this clone. This chain links TRBV7-3 with TRBJ2-1, with D hard to call. The CDR3 totals 14 residues. Germline V gene lookup returns CDR1 SGHTA and CDR2 FQGTGA. V lost 5 bases and J 5 bases, leaving 13 bases between the germline ends. CDR3 nucleotide sequence: TGTGCCAGCAGCCAATTCGGTCTAGACAATGAGCAGTTCTTC. It encodes CASSQFGLDNEQFF.

The chain links TRBV29-1 to TRBJ2-1; 7 bases align to TRBD2. The CDR3 is 14 residues long. V was pared by 4 bases and J by 3 bases, with 6 bases of the junction left unmatched. Germline loops: CDR1 SQVTM, CDR2 ANQGSEA. The CDR3: CSVVPAGFYNEQFF. CDR3 bases: TGCAGCGTTGTCCCAGCGGGGTTCTACAATGAGCAGTTCTTC.

The chain carries TRBV28 and TRBJ1-3; possible D gene TRBD1, 6 bases. Germline CDR1 and CDR2: MDHEN and SYDVKM. With 3 bases removed from V and 8 bases from J, the gap between germline ends came to 14 bases. There are 14 residues in the CDR3. CDR3 residues: CASSFPGGPYTIYF. CDR3 nucleotide sequence: TGTGCCAGCAGTTTCCCCGGGGGGCCATACACCATATATTTT.